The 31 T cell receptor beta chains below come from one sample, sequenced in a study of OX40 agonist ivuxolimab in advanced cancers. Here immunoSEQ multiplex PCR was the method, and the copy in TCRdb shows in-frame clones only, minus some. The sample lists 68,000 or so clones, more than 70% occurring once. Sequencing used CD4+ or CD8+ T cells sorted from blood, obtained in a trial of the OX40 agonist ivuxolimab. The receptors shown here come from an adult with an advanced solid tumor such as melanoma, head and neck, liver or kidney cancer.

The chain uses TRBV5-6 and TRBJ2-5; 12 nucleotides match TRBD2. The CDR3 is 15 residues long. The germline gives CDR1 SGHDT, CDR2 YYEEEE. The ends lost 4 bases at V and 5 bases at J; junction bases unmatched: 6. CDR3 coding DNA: TGTGCCAGCAGCCTCGGAACTAGCGGGAGGGAGACCCAGTACTTC. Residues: CASSLGTSGRETQYF.

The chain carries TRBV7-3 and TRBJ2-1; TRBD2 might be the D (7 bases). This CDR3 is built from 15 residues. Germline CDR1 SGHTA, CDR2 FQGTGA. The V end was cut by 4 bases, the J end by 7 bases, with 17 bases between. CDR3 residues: CASSSNGGPYNEQFF. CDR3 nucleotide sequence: TGTGCCAGCAGCTCTAACGGGGGGCCTTATAATGAGCAGTTCTTC. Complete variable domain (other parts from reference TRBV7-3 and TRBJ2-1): GAGVSQTPSNKVTEKGKYVELRCDPISGHTALYWYRQSLGQGPEFLIYFQGTGAADDSGLPNDRFFAVRPEGSVSTLKIQRTERGDSAVYLCASSSNGGPYNEQFFGPGTRLTVL.

DNA of the CDR3: TGTGCCAGCAGCTCCTCTGGAGTCGGAGATACGCAGTATTTT. Protein sequence: CASSSSGVGDTQYF. V is TRBV7-6 and J is TRBJ2-3; D gene uncertain. The CDR3 consists of 14 residues. V shed 4 bases and J shed 5 bases, with 13 bases lying between them. Germline loops: CDR1 SGHVS, CDR2 FNYEAQ.

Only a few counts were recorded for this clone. In DNA, the CDR3 is TGTGCCAGTGCTCCGGGACAGGGCGTCAGGGGAGGCTACACCTTC. Protein sequence: CASAPGQGVRGGYTF. This sequence joins TRBV10-3 and TRBJ1-2; 9 bases align to TRBD1. The CDR3 covers 15 residues. The junction had 17 bases not matched to a gene; V was cut back by 10 bases and J by 8 bases. Germline CDR1 reads ENHRY; CDR2 reads SYGVKD.

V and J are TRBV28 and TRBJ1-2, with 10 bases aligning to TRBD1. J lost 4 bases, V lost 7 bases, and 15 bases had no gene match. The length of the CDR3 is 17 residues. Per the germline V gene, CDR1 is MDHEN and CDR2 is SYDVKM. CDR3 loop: CASTPPGQGRWGYGYTF. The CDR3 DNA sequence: TGTGCCAGCACCCCGCCGGGACAGGGGCGGTGGGGCTATGGCTACACCTTC.

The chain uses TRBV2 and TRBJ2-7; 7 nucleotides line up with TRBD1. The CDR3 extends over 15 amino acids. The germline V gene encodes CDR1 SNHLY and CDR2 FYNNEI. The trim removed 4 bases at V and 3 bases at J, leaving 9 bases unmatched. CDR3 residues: CASSGLYTGDYEQYF. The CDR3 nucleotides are TGTGCCAGCAGTGGTCTCTATACAGGGGACTACGAGCAGTACTTC.

CDR3 protein: CSVPGQGAHEQYF. The CDR3, as DNA: TGCAGCGTTCCGGGACAGGGGGCTCACGAGCAGTACTTC. The gene calls are TRBV29-1 and TRBJ2-7; 12 nucleotides align to TRBD1. The trim removed 5 bases at V and 5 bases at J, leaving 4 bases unmatched. This CDR3 comprises 13 residues. Germline values: CDR1 SQVTM, CDR2 ANQGSEA.

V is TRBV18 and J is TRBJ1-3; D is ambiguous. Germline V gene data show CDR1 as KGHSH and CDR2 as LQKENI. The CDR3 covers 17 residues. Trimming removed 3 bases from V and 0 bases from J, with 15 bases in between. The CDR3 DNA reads TGTGCCAGCTCACCTTCCCGCGTGGGGAACTCTGGAAACACCATATATTTT. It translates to CASSPSRVGNSGNTIYF.

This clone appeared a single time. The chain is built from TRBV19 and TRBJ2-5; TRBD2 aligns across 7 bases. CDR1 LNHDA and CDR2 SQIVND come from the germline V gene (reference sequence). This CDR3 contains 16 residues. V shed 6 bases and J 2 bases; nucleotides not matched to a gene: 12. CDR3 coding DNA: TGTGCCAGTAGCCCCCCGCGTGGGGGAGGGCAAGAGACCCAGTACTTC. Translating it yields CASSPPRGGGQETQYF. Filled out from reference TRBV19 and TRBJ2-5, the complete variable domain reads DGGITQSPKYLFRKEGQNVTLSCEQNLNHDAMYWYRQDPGQGLRLIYYSQIVNDFQKGDIAEGYSVSREKKESFPLTVTSAQKNPTAFYLCASSPPRGGGQETQYFGPGTRLLVL.

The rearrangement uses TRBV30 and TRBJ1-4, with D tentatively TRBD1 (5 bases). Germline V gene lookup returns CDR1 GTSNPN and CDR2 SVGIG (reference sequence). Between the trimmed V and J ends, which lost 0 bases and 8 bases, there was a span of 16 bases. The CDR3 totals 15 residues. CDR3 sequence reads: CAWSVVTAPLEKLFF. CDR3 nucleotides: TGTGCCTGGAGTGTAGTGACAGCCCCGTTAGAAAAACTGTTTTTT.

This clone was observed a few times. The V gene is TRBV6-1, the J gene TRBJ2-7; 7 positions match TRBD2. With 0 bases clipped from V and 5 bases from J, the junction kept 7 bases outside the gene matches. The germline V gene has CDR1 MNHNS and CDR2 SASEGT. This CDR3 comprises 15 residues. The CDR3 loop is CASSEAGGGVDEQYF. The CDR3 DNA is TGTGCCAGCAGTGAAGCGGGGGGGGGAGTAGACGAGCAGTACTTC.

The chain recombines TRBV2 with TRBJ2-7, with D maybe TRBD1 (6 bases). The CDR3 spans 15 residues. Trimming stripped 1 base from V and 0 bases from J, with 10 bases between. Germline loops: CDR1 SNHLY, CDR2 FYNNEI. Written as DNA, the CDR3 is TGTGCCAGCAGTGAAGACAGGGCCCCCTCCTACGAGCAGTACTTC. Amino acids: CASSEDRAPSYEQYF.

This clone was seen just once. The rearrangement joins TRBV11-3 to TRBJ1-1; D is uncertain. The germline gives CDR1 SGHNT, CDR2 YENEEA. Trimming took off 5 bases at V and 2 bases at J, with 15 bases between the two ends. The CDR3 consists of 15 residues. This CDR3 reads CASSPGSGVNTEAFF. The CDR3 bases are TGTGCCAGCAGCCCGGGCAGCGGGGTTAACACTGAAGCTTTCTTT.

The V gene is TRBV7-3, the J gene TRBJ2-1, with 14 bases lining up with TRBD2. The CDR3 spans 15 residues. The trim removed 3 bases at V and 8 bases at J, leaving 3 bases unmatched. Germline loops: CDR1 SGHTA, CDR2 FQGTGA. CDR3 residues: CASSFGLAGGYEQFF. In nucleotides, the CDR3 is TGTGCCAGCAGCTTTGGACTAGCGGGAGGCTATGAGCAGTTCTTC.

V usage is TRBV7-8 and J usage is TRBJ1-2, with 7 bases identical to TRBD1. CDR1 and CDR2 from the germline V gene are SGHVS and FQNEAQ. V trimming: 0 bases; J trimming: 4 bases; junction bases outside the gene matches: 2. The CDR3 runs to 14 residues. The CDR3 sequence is CASSLARTGYGYTF. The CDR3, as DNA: TGTGCCAGCAGCTTAGCCCGGACAGGCTATGGCTACACCTTC.

The CDR3 loop reads CASSPGVVGNTIYF. CDR3 coding DNA: TGTGCCAGCAGTCCCGGGGTGGTCGGAAACACCATATATTTT. V is TRBV28 and J is TRBJ1-3; no clear D. The CDR3 is made up of 14 amino acids. Germline CDR1 and CDR2: MDHEN and SYDVKM. The ends were cut back, 5 bases at V and 4 bases at J, with 12 bases in the middle. The whole variable domain, filled in from reference TRBV28 and TRBJ1-3, reads DVKVTQSSRYLVKRTGEKVFLECVQDMDHENMFWYRQDPGLGLRLIYFSYDVKMKEKGDIPEGYSVSREKKERFSLILESASTNQTSMYLCASSPGVVGNTIYFGEGSWLTVV.

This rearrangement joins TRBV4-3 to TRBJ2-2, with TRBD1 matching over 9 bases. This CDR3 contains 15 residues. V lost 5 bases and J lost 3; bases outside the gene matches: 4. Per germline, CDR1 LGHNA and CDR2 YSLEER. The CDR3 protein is CASSAWDRDTGELFF. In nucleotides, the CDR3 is TGCGCCAGCAGCGCCTGGGACAGGGACACCGGGGAGCTGTTTTTT.

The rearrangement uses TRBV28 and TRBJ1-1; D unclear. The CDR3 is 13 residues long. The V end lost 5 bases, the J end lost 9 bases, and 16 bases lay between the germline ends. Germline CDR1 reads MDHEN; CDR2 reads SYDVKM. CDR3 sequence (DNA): TGTGCCAGCAGTACCCGGGTCCCTTTACAAGCTTTCTTT. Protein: CASSTRVPLQAFF.

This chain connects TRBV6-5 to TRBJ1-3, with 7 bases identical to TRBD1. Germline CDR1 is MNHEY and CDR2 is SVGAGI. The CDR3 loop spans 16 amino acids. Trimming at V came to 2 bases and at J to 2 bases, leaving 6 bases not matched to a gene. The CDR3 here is CASSYRGQSAGNTIYF. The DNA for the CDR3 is TGTGCCAGCAGTTACCGGGGACAGTCCGCTGGAAACACCATATATTTT.

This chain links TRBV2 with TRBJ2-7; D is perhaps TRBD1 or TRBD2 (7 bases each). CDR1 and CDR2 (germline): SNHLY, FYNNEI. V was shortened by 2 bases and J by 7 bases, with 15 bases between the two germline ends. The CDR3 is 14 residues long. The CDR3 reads CASSETGTAGEQYF. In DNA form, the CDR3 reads TGTGCCAGCAGTGAAACCGGGACAGCGGGGGAGCAGTACTTC.

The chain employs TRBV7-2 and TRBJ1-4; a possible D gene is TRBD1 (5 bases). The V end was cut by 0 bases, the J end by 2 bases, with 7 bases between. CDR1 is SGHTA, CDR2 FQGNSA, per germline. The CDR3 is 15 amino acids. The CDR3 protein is CASSLAGGTNEKLFF. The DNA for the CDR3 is TGTGCCAGCAGCTTAGCTGGGGGGACTAATGAAAAACTGTTTTTT.

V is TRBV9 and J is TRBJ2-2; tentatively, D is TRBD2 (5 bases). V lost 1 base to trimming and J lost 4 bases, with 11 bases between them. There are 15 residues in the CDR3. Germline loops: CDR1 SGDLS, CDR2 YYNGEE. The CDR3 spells CASSVTGSGTGELFF. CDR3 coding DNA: TGTGCCAGCAGCGTAACTGGGAGCGGCACCGGGGAGCTGTTTTTT. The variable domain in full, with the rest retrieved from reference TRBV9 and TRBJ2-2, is DSGVTQTPKHLITATGQRVTLRCSPRSGDLSVYWYQQSLDQGLQFLIQYYNGEERAKGNILERFSAQQFPDLHSELNLSSLELGDSALYFCASSVTGSGTGELFFGEGSRLTVL.

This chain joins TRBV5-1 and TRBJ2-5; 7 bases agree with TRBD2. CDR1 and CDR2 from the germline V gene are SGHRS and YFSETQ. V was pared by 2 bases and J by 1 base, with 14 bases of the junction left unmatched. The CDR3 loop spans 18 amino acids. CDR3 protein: CASSFRLALTGPQETQYF. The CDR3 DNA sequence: TGCGCCAGCAGCTTCCGACTAGCCCTAACGGGGCCCCAAGAGACCCAGTACTTC.

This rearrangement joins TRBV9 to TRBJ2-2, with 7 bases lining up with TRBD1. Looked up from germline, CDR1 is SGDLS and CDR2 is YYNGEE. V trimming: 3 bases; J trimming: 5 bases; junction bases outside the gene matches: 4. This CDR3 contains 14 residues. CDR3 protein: CASSAQQGTGELFF. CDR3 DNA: TGTGCCAGCAGCGCCCAACAGGGGACCGGGGAGCTGTTTTTT.

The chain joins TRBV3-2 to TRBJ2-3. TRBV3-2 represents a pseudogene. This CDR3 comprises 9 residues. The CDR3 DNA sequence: TGTGCCGGAAGGGATACGCAGTATTTT. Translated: CAGRDTQYF.

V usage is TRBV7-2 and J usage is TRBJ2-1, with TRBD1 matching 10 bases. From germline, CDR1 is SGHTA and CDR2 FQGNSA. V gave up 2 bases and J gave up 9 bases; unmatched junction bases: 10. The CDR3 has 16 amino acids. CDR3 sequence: CASSLKAGQGYVEQFF. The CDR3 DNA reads TGTGCCAGCAGCTTAAAGGCGGGACAGGGGTATGTTGAGCAGTTCTTC.

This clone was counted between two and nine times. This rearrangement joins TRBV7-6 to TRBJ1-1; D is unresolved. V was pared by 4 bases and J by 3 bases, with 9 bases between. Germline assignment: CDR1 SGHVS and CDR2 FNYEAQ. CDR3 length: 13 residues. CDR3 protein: CASSYQSYTEAFF. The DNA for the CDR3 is TGTGCCAGCAGCTACCAGAGTTACACTGAAGCTTTCTTT.

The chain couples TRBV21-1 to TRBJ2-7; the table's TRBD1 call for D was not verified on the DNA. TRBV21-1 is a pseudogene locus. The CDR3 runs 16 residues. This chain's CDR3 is CASSKRSVDTDYEQYF. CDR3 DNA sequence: TGTGCCAGCAGCAAACGAAGCGTGGACACCGACTACGAGCAGTACTTC.

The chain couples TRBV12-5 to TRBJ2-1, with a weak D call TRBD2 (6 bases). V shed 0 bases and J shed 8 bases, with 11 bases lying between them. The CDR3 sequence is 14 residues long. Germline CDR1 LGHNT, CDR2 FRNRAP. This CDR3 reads CASGLVPGVDEQFF. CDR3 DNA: TGTGCTAGTGGTTTGGTACCGGGGGTCGATGAGCAGTTCTTC. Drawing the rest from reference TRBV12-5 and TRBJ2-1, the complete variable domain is DARVTQTPRHKVTEMGQEVTMRCQPILGHNTVFWYRQTMMQGLELLAYFRNRAPLDDSGMPKDRFSAEMPDATLATLKIQPSEPRDSAVYFCASGLVPGVDEQFFGPGTRLTVL.

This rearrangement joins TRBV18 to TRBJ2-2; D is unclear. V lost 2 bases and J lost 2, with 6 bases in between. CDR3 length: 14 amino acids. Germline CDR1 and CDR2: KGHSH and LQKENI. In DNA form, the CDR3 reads TGTGCCAGCTCACCAGGGATTAACACCGGGGAGCTGTTTTTT. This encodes CASSPGINTGELFF.

Here the CDR3 DNA reads TGTGCCAGCAGCCAAGAAGCCAGGGGCTATGGCTACACCTTC. Its protein product is CASSQEARGYGYTF. The chain links TRBV4-2 to TRBJ1-2, with TRBD1 as a possible D gene (6 bases). Germline V gene data show CDR1 as LGHNA and CDR2 as YNFKEQ. The CDR3 contains 14 residues. The V gene lost 0 bases and the J gene lost 4 bases, with 9 bases spanning the gap.